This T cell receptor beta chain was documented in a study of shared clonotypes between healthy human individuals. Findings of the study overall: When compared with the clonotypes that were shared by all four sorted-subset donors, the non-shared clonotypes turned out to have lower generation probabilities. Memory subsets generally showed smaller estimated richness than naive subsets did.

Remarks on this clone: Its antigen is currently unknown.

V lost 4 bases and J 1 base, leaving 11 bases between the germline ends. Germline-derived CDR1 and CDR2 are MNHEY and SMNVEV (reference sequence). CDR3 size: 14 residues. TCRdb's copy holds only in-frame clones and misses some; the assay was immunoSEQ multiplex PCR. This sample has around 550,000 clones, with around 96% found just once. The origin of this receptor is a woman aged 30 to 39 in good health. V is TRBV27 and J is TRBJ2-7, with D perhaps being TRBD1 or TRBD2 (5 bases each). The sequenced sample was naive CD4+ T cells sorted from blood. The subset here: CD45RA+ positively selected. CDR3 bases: TGTGCCAGCAGTTACCGGGACGCGTCCTACGAGCAGTACTTC. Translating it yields CASSYRDASYEQYF.